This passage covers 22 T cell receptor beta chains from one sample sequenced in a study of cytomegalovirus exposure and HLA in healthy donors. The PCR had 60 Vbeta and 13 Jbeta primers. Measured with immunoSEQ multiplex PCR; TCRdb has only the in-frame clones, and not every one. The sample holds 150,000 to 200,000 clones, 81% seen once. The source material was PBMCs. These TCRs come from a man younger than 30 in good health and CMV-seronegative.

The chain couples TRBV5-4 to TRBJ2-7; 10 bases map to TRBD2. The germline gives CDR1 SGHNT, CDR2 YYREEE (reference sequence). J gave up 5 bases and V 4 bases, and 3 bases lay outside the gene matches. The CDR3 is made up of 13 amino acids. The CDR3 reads CASSLGTSDEQYF. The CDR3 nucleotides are TGTGCCAGCAGCCTGGGGACTAGCGACGAGCAGTACTTC. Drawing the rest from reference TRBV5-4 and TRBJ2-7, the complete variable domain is ETGVTQSPTHLIKTRGQQVTLRCSSQSGHNTVSWYQQALGQGPQFIFQYYREEENGRGNFPPRFSGLQFPNYSSELNVNALELDDSALYLCASSLGTSDEQYFGPGTRLTVT.

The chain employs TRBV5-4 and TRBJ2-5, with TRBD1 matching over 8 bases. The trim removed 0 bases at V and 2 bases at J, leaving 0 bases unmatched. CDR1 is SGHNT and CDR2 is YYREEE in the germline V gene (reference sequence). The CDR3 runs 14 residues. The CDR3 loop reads CASSLGQGQETQYF. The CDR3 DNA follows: TGTGCCAGCAGCTTGGGACAGGGGCAAGAGACCCAGTACTTC.

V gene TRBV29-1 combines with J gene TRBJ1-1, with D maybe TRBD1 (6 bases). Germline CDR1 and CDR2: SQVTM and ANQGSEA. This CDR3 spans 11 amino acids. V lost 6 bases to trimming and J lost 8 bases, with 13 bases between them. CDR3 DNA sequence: TGCAGCGTCCTACAGGGCCCCGAAGCTTTCTTT. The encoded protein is CSVLQGPEAFF. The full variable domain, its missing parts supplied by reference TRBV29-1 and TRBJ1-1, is SAVISQKPSRDICQRGTSLTIQCQVDSQVTMMFWYRQQPGQSLTLIATANQGSEATYESGFVIDKFPISRPNLTFSTLTVSNMSPEDSSIYLCSVLQGPEAFFGQGTRLTVV.

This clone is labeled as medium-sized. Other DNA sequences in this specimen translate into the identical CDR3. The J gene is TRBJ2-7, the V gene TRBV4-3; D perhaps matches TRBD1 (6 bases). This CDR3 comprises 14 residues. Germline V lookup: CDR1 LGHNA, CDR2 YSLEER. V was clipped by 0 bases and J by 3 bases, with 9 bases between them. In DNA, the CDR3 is TGCGCCAGCAGCCAAGAAGGCAGGGGCTACGAGCAGTACTTC. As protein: CASSQEGRGYEQYF.

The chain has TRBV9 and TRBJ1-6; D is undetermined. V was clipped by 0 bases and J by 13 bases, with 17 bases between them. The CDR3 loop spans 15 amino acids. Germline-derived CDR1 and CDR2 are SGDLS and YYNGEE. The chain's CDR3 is CASSVEVGGGSPLHF. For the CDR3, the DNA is TGTGCCAGCAGCGTAGAAGTTGGAGGCGGGAGCCCCCTCCACTTT.

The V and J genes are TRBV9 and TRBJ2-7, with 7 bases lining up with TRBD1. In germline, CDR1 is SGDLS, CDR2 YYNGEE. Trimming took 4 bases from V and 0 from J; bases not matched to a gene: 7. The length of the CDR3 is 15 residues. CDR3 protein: CASSTNSGGSYEQYF. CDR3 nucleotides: TGTGCCAGCAGCACAAACTCAGGGGGCTCCTACGAGCAGTACTTC.

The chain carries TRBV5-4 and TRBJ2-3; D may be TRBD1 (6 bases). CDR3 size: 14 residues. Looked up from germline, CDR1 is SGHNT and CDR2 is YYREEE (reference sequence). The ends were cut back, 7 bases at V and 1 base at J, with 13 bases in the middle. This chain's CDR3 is CASAASGGTDTQYF. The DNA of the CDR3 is TGTGCCAGCGCGGCATCAGGGGGCACAGATACGCAGTATTTT.

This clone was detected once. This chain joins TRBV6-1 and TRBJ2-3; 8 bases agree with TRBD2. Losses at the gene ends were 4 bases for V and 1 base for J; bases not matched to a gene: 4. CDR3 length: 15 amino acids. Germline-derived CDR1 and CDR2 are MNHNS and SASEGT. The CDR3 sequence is CASSVTSGRTDTQYF. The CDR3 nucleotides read TGTGCCAGCAGTGTTACTAGCGGTCGCACAGATACGCAGTATTTT.

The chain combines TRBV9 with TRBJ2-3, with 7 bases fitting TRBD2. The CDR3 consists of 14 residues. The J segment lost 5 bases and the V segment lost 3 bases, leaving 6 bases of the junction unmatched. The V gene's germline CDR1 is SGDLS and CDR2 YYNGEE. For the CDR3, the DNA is TGTGCCAGCAGCGCCGGCTTAGCGGGAGATACGCAGTATTTT. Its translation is CASSAGLAGDTQYF.

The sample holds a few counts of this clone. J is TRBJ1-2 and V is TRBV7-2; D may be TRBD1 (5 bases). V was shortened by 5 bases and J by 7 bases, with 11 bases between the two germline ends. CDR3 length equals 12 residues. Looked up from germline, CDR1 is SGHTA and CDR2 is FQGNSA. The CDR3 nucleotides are TGTGCCAGCAGCCCCGGCAGGGTTGGCTACACCTTC. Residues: CASSPGRVGYTF.

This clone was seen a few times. For the CDR3, the DNA is TGCGCCAGCAGGGTCGAAAGTAGCACTGAAGCTTTCTTT. Translation gives CASRVESSTEAFF. The V and J genes are TRBV10-2 and TRBJ1-1, with D unresolved. Germline assignment: CDR1 WSHSY and CDR2 SAAADI. Trimming pared 6 bases from V and 4 bases from J, leaving 12 bases between. This CDR3 region has 13 residues.

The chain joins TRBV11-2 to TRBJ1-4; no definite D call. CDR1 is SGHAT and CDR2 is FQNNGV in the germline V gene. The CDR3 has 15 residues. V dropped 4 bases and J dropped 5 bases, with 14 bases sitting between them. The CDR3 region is CASSSLVLENEKLFF. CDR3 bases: TGTGCCAGCAGCTCCCTAGTCCTTGAAAATGAAAAACTGTTTTTT.

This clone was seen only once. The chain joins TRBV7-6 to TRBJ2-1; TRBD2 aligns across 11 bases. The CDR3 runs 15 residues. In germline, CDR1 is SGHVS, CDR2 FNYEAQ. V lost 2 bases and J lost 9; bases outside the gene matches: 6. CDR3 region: CASSLLLAGGPEQFF. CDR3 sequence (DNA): TGTGCCAGCAGCTTACTGTTAGCGGGGGGGCCTGAGCAGTTCTTC.

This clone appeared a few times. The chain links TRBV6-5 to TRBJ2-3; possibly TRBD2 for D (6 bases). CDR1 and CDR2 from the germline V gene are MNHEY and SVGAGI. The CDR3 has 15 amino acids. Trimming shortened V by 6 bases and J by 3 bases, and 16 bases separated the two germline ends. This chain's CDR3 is CASSGGLSGTDTQYF. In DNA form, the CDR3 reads TGTGCCAGCAGCGGGGGTCTCTCGGGGACAGATACGCAGTATTTT.

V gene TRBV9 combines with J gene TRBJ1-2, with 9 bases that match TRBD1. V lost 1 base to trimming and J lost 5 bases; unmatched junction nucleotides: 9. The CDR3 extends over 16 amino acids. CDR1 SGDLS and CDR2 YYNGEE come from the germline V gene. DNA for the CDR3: TGTGCCAGCAGCGTATTCTCCGGGACAGGGATTTATGGCTACACCTTC. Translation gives CASSVFSGTGIYGYTF.

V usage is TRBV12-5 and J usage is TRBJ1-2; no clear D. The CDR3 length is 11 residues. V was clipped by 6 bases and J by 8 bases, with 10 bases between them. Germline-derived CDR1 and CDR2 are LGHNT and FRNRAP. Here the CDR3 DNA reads TGTGCTAGTGGCCGAGCGGGGGGCTACACCTTC. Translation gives CASGRAGGYTF.

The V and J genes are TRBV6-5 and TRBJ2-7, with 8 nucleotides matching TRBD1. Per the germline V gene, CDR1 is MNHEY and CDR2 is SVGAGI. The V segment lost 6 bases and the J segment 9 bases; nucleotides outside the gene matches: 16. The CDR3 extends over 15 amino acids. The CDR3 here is CASSRANVNRGMQYF. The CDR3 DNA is TGTGCCAGCAGCCGCGCGAATGTCAACAGGGGGATGCAGTACTTC.

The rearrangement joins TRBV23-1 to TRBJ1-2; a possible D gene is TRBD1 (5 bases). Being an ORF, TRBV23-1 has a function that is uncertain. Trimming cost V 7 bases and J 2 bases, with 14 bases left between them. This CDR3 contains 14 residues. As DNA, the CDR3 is TGCGCCAGCACCAATGGGGGGATCAACTATGGCTACACCTTC. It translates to CASTNGGINYGYTF.

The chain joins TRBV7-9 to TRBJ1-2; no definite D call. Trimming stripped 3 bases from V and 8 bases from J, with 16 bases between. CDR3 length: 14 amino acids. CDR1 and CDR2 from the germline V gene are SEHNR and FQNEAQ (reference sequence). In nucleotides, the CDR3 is TGTGCCAGCAGCTTTTATCTGGAATCAGGAGGCTACACCTTC. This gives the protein CASSFYLESGGYTF.

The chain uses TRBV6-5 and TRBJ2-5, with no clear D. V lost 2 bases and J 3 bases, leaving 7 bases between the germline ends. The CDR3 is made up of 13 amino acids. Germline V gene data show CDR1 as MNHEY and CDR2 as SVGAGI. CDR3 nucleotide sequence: TGTGCCAGCAGTTACGCCGGAGAAGAGACCCAGTACTTC. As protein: CASSYAGEETQYF.

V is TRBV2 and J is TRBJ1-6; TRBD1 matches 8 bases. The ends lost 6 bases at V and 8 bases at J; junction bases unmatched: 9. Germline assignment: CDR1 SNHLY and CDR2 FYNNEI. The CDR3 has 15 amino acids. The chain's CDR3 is CASSPGQGEHSPLHF. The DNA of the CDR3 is TGTGCCAGCAGCCCAGGACAGGGTGAACATTCACCCCTCCACTTT.

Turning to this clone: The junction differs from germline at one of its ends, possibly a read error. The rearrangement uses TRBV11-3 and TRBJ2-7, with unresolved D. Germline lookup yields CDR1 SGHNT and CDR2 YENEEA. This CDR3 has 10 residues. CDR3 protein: CASSFPVFNF. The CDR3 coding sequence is TGTGCCAGCAGCTTTCCAGTCTTCAACTTC.